These 6 T cell receptor beta chains were all obtained from the same sample, sequenced in a study of cytomegalovirus exposure and HLA in healthy donors. Vbeta (60) and Jbeta (13) primers were used in the PCR. Some clones are missing from TCRdb's copy, which holds only in-frame ones; the method was immunoSEQ multiplex PCR. Here the sample table reports tens of thousands of clones. The sample consisted of PBMCs. The origin of the receptors is a woman aged 25-40 years in good health and CMV-seronegative.

The chain uses TRBV30 and TRBJ2-1; the match to TRBD1 covers 7 bases. CDR1 and CDR2 (germline): GTSNPN, SVGIG (reference sequence). This CDR3 has 13 residues. V gave up 0 bases and J gave up 9 bases; unmatched junction bases: 5. In nucleotides, the CDR3 is TGTGCCTGGAGTGTCAGGGGGTTAAGTGAGCAGTTCTTC. It codes for CAWSVRGLSEQFF. The full variable domain, rest sourced from reference TRBV30 and TRBJ2-1, is SQTIHQWPATLVQPVGSPLSLECTVEGTSNPNLYWYRQAAGRGLQLLFYSVGIGQISSEVPQNLSASRPQDRQFILSSKKLLLSDSGFYLCAWSVRGLSEQFFGPGTRLTVL.

CDR3 residues: CASAGTGPTGELFF. As DNA, the CDR3 is TGTGCCAGCGCTGGGACAGGGCCCACCGGGGAGCTGTTTTTT. The chain has TRBV2 and TRBJ2-2; TRBD1 aligns across 9 bases. CDR3 size: 14 residues. Germline values: CDR1 SNHLY, CDR2 FYNNEI. V trimming: 8 bases; J trimming: 4 bases; junction bases outside the gene matches: 5.

The J gene is TRBJ1-1, the V gene TRBV30; no reliable D call. V was clipped by 3 bases and J by 1 base, with 21 bases between them. The CDR3 contains 17 residues. Looked up from germline, CDR1 is GTSNPN and CDR2 is SVGIG (reference sequence). CDR3: CAWRGRTSAAPNTEAFF. CDR3 DNA sequence: TGTGCCTGGAGGGGGAGAACATCAGCCGCTCCGAACACTGAAGCTTTCTTT.

CDR3 sequence reads: CASSLAFRAGDGYTF. The CDR3 region has the DNA TGTGCCAGCAGCTTAGCGTTCCGGGCAGGGGATGGCTACACCTTC. The chain combines TRBV11-2 with TRBJ1-2; TRBD1 might be the D (6 bases). CDR3 length: 15 residues. V lost 1 base and J lost 6, with 15 bases in between. In germline, CDR1 is SGHAT, CDR2 FQNNGV.

J is TRBJ1-5 and V is TRBV6-1; D may be TRBD1 (5 bases). The CDR3 consists of 15 residues. Germline V CDR1 and CDR2: MNHNS, SASEGT. Between the trimmed V and J ends, which lost 1 base and 2 bases, there was a span of 9 bases. CDR3 nucleotides: TGTGCCAGCAGTGAAGGGGGCCAGGGCAATCAGCCCCAGCATTTT. It specifies CASSEGGQGNQPQHF.

J is TRBJ1-6 and V is TRBV10-3; 8 bases line up with TRBD1. This CDR3 spans 14 amino acids. V trimming: 4 bases; J trimming: 6 bases; junction bases outside the gene matches: 2. Germline CDR1 ENHRY, CDR2 SYGVKD. The CDR3: CAISADRANSPLHF. The CDR3 DNA follows: TGTGCCATCAGTGCGGACAGGGCTAATTCACCCCTCCACTTT.